A selection of T cell receptor beta chains follows, all from one sample in a study of blood T cell repertoires in COVID-19. Produced via immunoSEQ multiplex PCR; TCRdb's table is partial and in-frame only. The sample includes roughly 180,000 clones, roughly 85% seen only once; the top ten take around 7.8%. Specimen: peripheral blood. Receptor source: a woman aged 55-69 years with acute or convalescent COVID-19. The CDR3 runs from the conserved cysteine through the conserved F or W. D genes are given only for firm matches. Clone size appears in some rows only: once, few, many, or a class for an expanded clone.

>TRBV25-1|TRBJ2-7|few|.
TGTGCCAGCAGTGATAGATCGACTTGGGGCACTTACGAGCAGTACTTC
CASSDRSTWGTYEQYF
>TRBV3-1/TRBV3-2|TRBJ1-6|.|TRBD1
TGTGCCAGCAGCCAGACAGGGGATCCACCCCTCCACTTT
CASSQTGDPPLHF
>TRBV4-2|TRBJ1-6|.|.
TGTGCCAGCAGCCAAGAGTCAGGGATATATAATTCACCCCTCCACTTT
CASSQESGIYNSPLHF
>TRBV28|TRBJ2-5|.|.
TGTGCCAGCAAGGAGGCGGAGACCCAGTACTTC
CASKEAETQYF
>TRBV5-1|TRBJ1-4|.|.
TGCGCCAGCAGCTTCTTGGGGGAGGTTGGAGAAAAACTGTTTTTT
CASSFLGEVGEKLFF
>TRBV24-1|TRBJ2-3|.|.
TGTGCCACCACCGCTACTAGCACAGATACGCAGTATTTT
CATTATSTDTQYF
>TRBV5-4|TRBJ1-5|.|.
TGTGCCAGCAGCTTCCAGGGTGTGGGTCAGCCCCAGCATTTT
CASSFQGVGQPQHF
>TRBV29-1|TRBJ2-1|.|.
TGCAGCGGGGAGCGGGCCCGGAATGAGCAGTTCTTC
CSGERARNEQFF
>TRBV5-1|TRBJ1-5|few|.
TGCGCCAGCAGCGAGGACGGGGTCAATCAGCCCCAGCATTTT
CASSEDGVNQPQHF
>TRBV7-9|TRBJ1-4|once|.
TGTGCCAGCAGCTTAGGCTCGGCGGAACTGTTTTTT
CASSLGSAELFF
>TRBV11-1|TRBJ2-6|.|.
TGTGCCAGCACCCAGGGGTCCCTGGGGGCCAACGTCCTGACTTTC
CASTQGSLGANVLTF
>TRBV6-5|TRBJ1-6|once|.
TGTGCCAGCAGATACAGGAGCTCCTATAATTCACCCCTCCACTTT
CASRYRSSYNSPLHF
>TRBV2|TRBJ1-6|.|.
TGTGCCAGCAGTGAGATGTCAGGGGCCTCGGGACCTTCACCCCTCCACTTT
CASSEMSGASGPSPLHF
>TRBV6-5|TRBJ1-6|.|TRBD1
TGTGCCAGCAGCCAAGGACAGGGGGCAATTTCACCCCTCCACTTT
CASSQGQGAISPLHF
>TRBV28|TRBJ1-1|once|.
TGTGCCAGCATACCCAACAGGCGAATAAACACTGAAGCTTTCTTT
CASIPNRRINTEAFF
>TRBV19|TRBJ2-1|.|.
TGTGCCAGTAGTATAGGGCAGGGGATAAATGAGCAGTTCTTC
CASSIGQGINEQFF
>TRBV6-5|TRBJ1-4|.|.
TGTGCCAGCAGTTACTCGGGGGGAGGAGCAGATGAAAAACTGTTTTTT
CASSYSGGGADEKLFF
>TRBV9|TRBJ2-1|once|TRBD2
TGTGCCAGCAGCGTAGGAGCGGGAGGGAGAGATGAGCAGTTCTTC
CASSVGAGGRDEQFF
>TRBV6-5|TRBJ2-2|.|.
TGTGCCAGCAGTTACGCGTCTAGCACCGGGGAGCTGTTTTTT
CASSYASSTGELFF
>TRBV28|TRBJ2-7|.|TRBD2
TGTGCCAGCAGTGTACCGGGACTAGCGGGAGGGCCCGAGCAGTACTTC
CASSVPGLAGGPEQYF
>TRBV19|TRBJ2-3|once|TRBD2
TGTGCCAGTAGCTCGTGGGCTAGCGGCAGCACAGATACGCAGTATTTT
CASSSWASGSTDTQYF
>TRBV19|TRBJ1-2|many|TRBD1
TGTGCCAGTAGTGAAACAGGGGGCACTAACTATGGCTACACCTTC
CASSETGGTNYGYTF
>TRBV7-9|TRBJ1-5|.|TRBD1
TGTGCCAGCAGCCTGGACAGGGGTTTGGATCAGCCCCAGCATTTT
CASSLDRGLDQPQHF
>TRBV6-6|TRBJ1-2|.|.
TGTGCCAGCAGACCTGGGGGGGCCTATGGCTACACCTTC
CASRPGGAYGYTF
>TRBV28|TRBJ1-2|few|TRBD1
TGTGCCAGCAGAGGCGCTCAGGGGGCATACGGCTACACCTTC
CASRGAQGAYGYTF
>TRBV19|TRBJ2-7|.|.
TGTGCCAGTAGTATAGGAGACACCGGCCTGGGCGAGCAGTACTTC
CASSIGDTGLGEQYF
>TRBV7-8|TRBJ2-7|.|.
TGTGCCAGCAGCGAGGGAGCTCCCCTCGCAGGTGAGGGCGAGCAGTACTTC
CASSEGAPLAGEGEQYF
>TRBV7-9|TRBJ1-2|.|TRBD1
TGTGCCAGCAGCCTTCGACAGGGTGGTGGCTACACCTTC
CASSLRQGGGYTF
>TRBV11-2|TRBJ2-1|.|TRBD1
TGTGCCAGCAGCTATTTCACGGGGACAGGGTCCTACAATGAGCAGTTCTTC
CASSYFTGTGSYNEQFF
>TRBV19|TRBJ1-1|.|TRBD1
TGTGCCAGTAGTATTAGGAAGGACAGGGCCGGTGAAGCGGGGACTGAAGCTTTCTTT
CASSIRKDRAGEAGTEAFF
>TRBV3-1/TRBV3-2|TRBJ2-3|few|TRBD1
TGTGCCAGCAGCCAGACAGGGGAGGCAGCAGATACGCAGTATTTT
CASSQTGEAADTQYF
>TRBV27|TRBJ2-5|.|.
TGTGCCAGCAGTAGGTGGGAGACCCCCGAGACCCAGTACTTC
CASSRWETPETQYF
>TRBV6-5|TRBJ1-1|.|TRBD1
TGTGCCAGCCAGCGGACAGGCTCGACTGAAGCTTTCTTT
CASQRTGSTEAFF
>TRBV7-2|TRBJ2-1|.|TRBD2
TGTGCCAGCAGCGCTAGCGGGGGCGGTGGGAATGAGCAGTTCTTC
CASSASGGGGNEQFF
>TRBV28|TRBJ1-5|.|.
TGTGCCAGCGAAAATTATCTGTGGGGCAGGGATTTT
CASENYLWGRDF
>TRBV5-1|TRBJ1-2|.|.
TGCGCCAGCAGCTTGGGTGATGAGCGTGGCTACACCTTC
CASSLGDERGYTF
>TRBV10-3|TRBJ1-1|.|.
TGTGCCATCAGTGAGTCGGTGAGGACTGAAGCTTTCTTT
CAISESVRTEAFF
>TRBV2|TRBJ1-1|.|.
TGTGCCAGCAACAGGGCCCTGAACACTGAAGCTTTCTTT
CASNRALNTEAFF
>TRBV7-9|TRBJ1-2|.|.
TGTGCCAGCAGCTTATCGGGCAGGGCTAACTATGGCTACACCTTC
CASSLSGRANYGYTF
>TRBV6-5|TRBJ1-1|.|.
TGTGCCAGCAGTTGGAAATGGGAGGACACTGAAGCTTTCTTT
CASSWKWEDTEAFF
>TRBV28|TRBJ2-2|.|.
TGTGCCAGCAGGGAGGGCAGCGCGAACACCGGGGAGCTGTTTTTT
CASREGSANTGELFF
>TRBV29-1|TRBJ1-2|.|.
TGCAGCGTTGTTTCGGGGAACTATGGCTACACCTTC
CSVVSGNYGYTF
>TRBV3-1/TRBV3-2|TRBJ2-7|.|.
TGTGCCAGCAGCTACGGGACTGGAGCCTACGAGCAGTACTTC
CASSYGTGAYEQYF
>TRBV5-1|TRBJ2-2|.|.
TGCGCCAGCAGCTTGGACAGTATTCGCCCCAACACCGGGGAGCTGTTTTTT
CASSLDSIRPNTGELFF
>TRBV7-3|TRBJ1-2|.|.
TGTGCCAGCAGCACCGATGGGAGCTATGGCTACACCTTC
CASSTDGSYGYTF
>TRBV12-3/TRBV12-4|TRBJ1-1|.|.
TGTGCCAGCAGTTTCTTTGGGGCCAGGGAAGCTTTCTTT
CASSFFGAREAFF
>TRBV30|TRBJ1-1|.|.
TGTGCCTGGATGGTCGGGAACACTGAAGCTTTCTTT
CAWMVGNTEAFF
>TRBV5-1|TRBJ2-5|.|.
TGCGCCAGCAGCCCCACGGGTCGGGGGACGGAGACCCAGTACTTC
CASSPTGRGTETQYF
>TRBV10-2|TRBJ2-5|.|TRBD2
TGCGCCAGCCGGCTAGCGGGAGCTAGTGAGACCCAGTACTTC
CASRLAGASETQYF
>TRBV19|TRBJ2-5|.|.
TGTGCCAGTACCCTCCCGGGGTCAGAGACCCAGTACTTC
CASTLPGSETQYF
>TRBV2|TRBJ1-4|.|.
TGTGCCAGCAGTGACCCATCGACAGTGAGACGGGAAAAACTGTTTTTT
CASSDPSTVRREKLFF
>TRBV5-1|TRBJ1-1|.|.
TGCGCCAGCAGCTCCCAGGTAAACACTGAAGCTTTCTTT
CASSSQVNTEAFF
>TRBV3-1/TRBV3-2|TRBJ2-1|once|TRBD2
TGTGCCAGCACCCATAGCGGGAGGTTGAATGAGCAGTTCTTC
CASTHSGRLNEQFF